Sequencing of this TCR beta chain was carried out in a study of blood T cell repertoires in COVID-19. Researchers sorted participants into cohorts using their self-reported clinical history. Profiled with immunoSEQ multiplex PCR; TCRdb holds only in-frame clones, not every one. The sample has around 260,000 clones, roughly 80% seen once. The CDR3 loop spans 16 amino acids. Germline assignment: CDR1 SGHRS and CDR2 YFSETQ. V shed 1 base, J shed 1 base, and the junction held 5 bases outside the gene matches. This clone was observed a handful of times. The sequencing input was PBMCs or T cells enriched from blood (not recorded which). The chain employs TRBV5-1 and TRBJ2-1, with 7 bases identical to TRBD2. This receptor was taken from a man aged 25 to 45 with acute COVID-19. The CDR3: CASSLYGGGSYNEQFF. In DNA form, the CDR3 reads TGCGCCAGCAGCTTGTATGGCGGGGGATCCTACAATGAGCAGTTCTTC. The variable domain in full, completed from reference TRBV5-1 and TRBJ2-1, reads KAGVTQTPRYLIKTRGQQVTLSCSPISGHRSVSWYQQTPGQGLQFLFEYFSETQRNKGNFPGRFSGRQFSNSRSEMNVSTLELGDSALYLCASSLYGGGSYNEQFFGPGTRLTVL.